These 9 T cell receptor beta chains originate from one sample sequenced in a study of control samples from healthy donors and cancer patients. Here immunoSEQ multiplex PCR was the method, and the copy in TCRdb shows in-frame clones only, minus some. The sample comprises 120,000 or so clones, approximately 89% of which are singletons, and approximately 8.6% rests with the top ten. Sequencing input: blood. The receptors shown here come from a man between 18 and 35 years old in good health.

The chain employs TRBV7-9 and TRBJ2-2, with 8 bases matching TRBD2. V lost 2 bases to trimming and J lost 4 bases; unmatched junction nucleotides: 9. The germline CDR1 and CDR2 sequences are SEHNR and FQNEAQ (reference sequence). This CDR3 spans 17 amino acids. The CDR3 region has the DNA TGTGCCAGCAGCTTATTTCGCGGGGGGAAGTTCACCGGGGAGCTGTTTTTT. The encoded protein is CASSLFRGGKFTGELFF.

The rearrangement uses TRBV29-1 and TRBJ1-3; 7 bases match TRBD1. Germline V gene data show CDR1 as SQVTM and CDR2 as ANQGSEA. The CDR3 loop spans 14 amino acids. V lost 4 bases to trimming and J lost 2 bases; unmatched junction nucleotides: 5. The CDR3 is CSVAQGETGNTIYF. The CDR3, as DNA: TGCAGCGTTGCGCAGGGGGAAACTGGAAACACCATATATTTT.

This sequence joins TRBV2 and TRBJ1-6; weak D call: TRBD1 (5 bases). This CDR3 region has 12 residues. Germline V gene lookup returns CDR1 SNHLY and CDR2 FYNNEI. Trimming removed 7 bases from V and 7 bases from J, with 8 bases in between. As DNA, the CDR3 is TGTGCCAGCACAGACAGAAATTCACCCCTCCACTTT. This codes for CASTDRNSPLHF.

The chain carries TRBV27 and TRBJ1-5; D is unresolved. V was cut by 2 bases and J by 6 bases, with 20 bases left in between. CDR3 length: 17 residues. Germline CDR1 reads MNHEY; CDR2 reads SMNVEV (reference sequence). The CDR3 is CASSLMGVPGEVQPQHF. For the CDR3, the DNA is TGTGCCAGCAGTTTAATGGGTGTCCCCGGCGAAGTTCAGCCCCAGCATTTT.

This chain joins TRBV6-5 and TRBJ2-6; D gene ambiguous. The germline CDR1 and CDR2 sequences are MNHEY and SVGAGI. Trimming left V 7 bases short and J 0 bases short, with 10 bases between. The CDR3 totals 15 residues. CDR3 amino acids: CASMQDSSGANVLTF. CDR3 nucleotide sequence: TGTGCCAGCATGCAGGATAGCTCTGGGGCCAACGTCCTGACTTTC.

A single count supports this clone. J is TRBJ2-3 and V is TRBV7-9, with TRBD1 matching 9 bases. Looked up from germline, CDR1 is SEHNR and CDR2 is FQNEAQ (reference sequence). The CDR3 sequence is 19 residues long. Germline trimming cut 0 bases from V and 3 bases from J; bases unmatched to any gene: 13. The DNA of the CDR3 is TGTGCCAGCAGCTTAGCAGGGTCCCGGGACAGGGAAGGGACAGATACGCAGTATTTT. Translated: CASSLAGSRDREGTDTQYF.

The V call is TRBV6-2 or TRBV6-3, the J call TRBJ2-5; D is perhaps TRBD2 (6 bases). The CDR3 totals 14 residues. The ends were cut back, 6 bases at V and 4 bases at J, with 15 bases in the middle. The V gene's germline CDR1 is MNHEY and CDR2 SVGEGT. The CDR3 DNA reads as TGTGCCAGCAGCCCGACTAGTATTGGAGAGACCCAGTACTTC. Amino acids: CASSPTSIGETQYF.

The rearrangement uses TRBV15 and TRBJ2-3; D is ambiguous. Trimming removed 3 bases from V and 2 bases from J, with 9 bases in between. This CDR3 spans 14 amino acids. The germline V gene has CDR1 LNHNV and CDR2 YYDKDF (reference sequence). The CDR3 bases are TGTGCCACCAGCAGTTTTAGGTTCACAGATACGCAGTATTTT. Amino acids: CATSSFRFTDTQYF.

V and J are TRBV30 and TRBJ1-4; D is possibly TRBD1 (6 bases). Trimming took off 0 bases at V and 3 bases at J, with 14 bases between the two ends. The CDR3 contains 16 residues. Per germline, CDR1 GTSNPN and CDR2 SVGIG (reference sequence). The CDR3 bases are TGTGCCTGGAGTGTAAATAGGGGGGGGTCTAATGAAAAACTGTTTTTT. It codes for CAWSVNRGGSNEKLFF.